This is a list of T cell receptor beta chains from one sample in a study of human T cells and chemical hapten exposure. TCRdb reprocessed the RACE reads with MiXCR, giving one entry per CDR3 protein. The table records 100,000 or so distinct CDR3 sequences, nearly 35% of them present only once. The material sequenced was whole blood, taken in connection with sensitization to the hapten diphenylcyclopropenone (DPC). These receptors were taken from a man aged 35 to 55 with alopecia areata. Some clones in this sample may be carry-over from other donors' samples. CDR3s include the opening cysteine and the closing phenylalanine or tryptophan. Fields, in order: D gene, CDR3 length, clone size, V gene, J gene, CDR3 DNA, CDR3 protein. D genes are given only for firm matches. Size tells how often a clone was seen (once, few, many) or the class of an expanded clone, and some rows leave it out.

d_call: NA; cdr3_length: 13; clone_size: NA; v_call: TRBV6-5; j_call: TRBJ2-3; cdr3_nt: TGTGCCAGCAGTTACTCCCGGACAGCCGTGTCGTATTTT; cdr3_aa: CASSYSRTAVSYF
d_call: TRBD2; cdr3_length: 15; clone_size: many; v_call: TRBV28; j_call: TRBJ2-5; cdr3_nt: TGTGCCAGCAGGCCGACTAGCGGGGTACAAGAGACCCAGTACTTC; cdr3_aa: CASRPTSGVQETQYF
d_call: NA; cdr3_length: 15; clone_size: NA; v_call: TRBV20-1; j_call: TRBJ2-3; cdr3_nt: TGCAGTGCAGAACCAGATAACCTTCTCACAGATACGCAGTATTTT; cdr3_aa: CSAEPDNLLTDTQYF
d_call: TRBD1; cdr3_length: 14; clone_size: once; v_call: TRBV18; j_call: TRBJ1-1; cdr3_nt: TGTGCCAGCTCCCAACAGGGGGTAAACACTGAAGCTTTCTTT; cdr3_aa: CASSQQGVNTEAFF
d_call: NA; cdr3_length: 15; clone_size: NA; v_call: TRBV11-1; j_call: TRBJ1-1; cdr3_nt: TGTGCCAGCAGCTTATCCCCAACGGCTGACACTGAAGCTTTCTTT; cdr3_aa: CASSLSPTADTEAFF
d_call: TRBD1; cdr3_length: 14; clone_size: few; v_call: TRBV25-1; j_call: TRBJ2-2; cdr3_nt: TGTGCCAGCATGGTGACAGGGGACACCGGGGAGCTGTTTTTT; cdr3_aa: CASMVTGDTGELFF
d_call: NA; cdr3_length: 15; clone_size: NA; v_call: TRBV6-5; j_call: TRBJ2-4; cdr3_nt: TGTGCCAGCAGTTACGGTCACGGGGGCCAAAACATTCAGTACTTC; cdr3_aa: CASSYGHGGQNIQYF
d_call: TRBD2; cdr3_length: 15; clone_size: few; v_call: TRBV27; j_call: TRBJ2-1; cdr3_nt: TGTGCCAGCAGCCTCCTAGCGGGAGGGCGGAATGAGCAGTTCTTC; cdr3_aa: CASSLLAGGRNEQFF
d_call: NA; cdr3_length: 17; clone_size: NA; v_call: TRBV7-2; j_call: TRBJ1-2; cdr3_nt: TGTGCCAGCAGCCAAAGCCTACGACAGGCCGAAAACTATGGCTACACCTTC; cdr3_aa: CASSQSLRQAENYGYTF
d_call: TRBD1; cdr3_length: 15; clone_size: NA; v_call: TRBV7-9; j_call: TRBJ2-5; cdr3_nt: TGTGCCAGCAGCCCCCTGACAGGGGGCCAAGAGACCCAGTACTTC; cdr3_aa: CASSPLTGGQETQYF
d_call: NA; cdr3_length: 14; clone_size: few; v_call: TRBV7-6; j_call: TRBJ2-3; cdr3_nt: TGTGCCAGCAGCTTATACAGGGTGGCAGATACGCAGTATTTT; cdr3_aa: CASSLYRVADTQYF
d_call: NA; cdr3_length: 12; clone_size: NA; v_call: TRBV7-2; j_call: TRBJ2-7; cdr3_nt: TGTGCCAGCAGCCCCCAAAGCTACGAGCAGTACTTC; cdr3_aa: CASSPQSYEQYF
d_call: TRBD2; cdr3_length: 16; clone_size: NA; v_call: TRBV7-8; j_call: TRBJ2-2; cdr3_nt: TGTGCCAGCAGCTTAGTCAACTACCGGGAGGCCGGGGAGCTGTTTTTT; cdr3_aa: CASSLVNYREAGELFF
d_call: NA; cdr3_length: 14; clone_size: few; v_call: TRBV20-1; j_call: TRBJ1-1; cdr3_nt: TGCAGTGCTAGAGATTATGCCAAGGTAACTGAAGCTTTCTTT; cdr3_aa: CSARDYAKVTEAFF
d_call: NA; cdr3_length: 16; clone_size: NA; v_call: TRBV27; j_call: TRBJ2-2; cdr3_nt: TGTGCCAGCAGAGAGTTGTCGAACCTAGACACCGGGGAGCTGTTTTTT; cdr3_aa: CASRELSNLDTGELFF
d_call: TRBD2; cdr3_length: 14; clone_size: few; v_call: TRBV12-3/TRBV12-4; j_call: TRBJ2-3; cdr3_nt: TGTGCCAGCAGCTATGGGGGGGGCACAGATACGCAGTATTTT; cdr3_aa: CASSYGGGTDTQYF
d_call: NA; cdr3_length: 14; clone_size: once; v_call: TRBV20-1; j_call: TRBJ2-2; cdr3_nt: TGCAGTGCTAGAGATGGAACAAGGGTAGGGGAGCTGTTTTTT; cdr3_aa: CSARDGTRVGELFF
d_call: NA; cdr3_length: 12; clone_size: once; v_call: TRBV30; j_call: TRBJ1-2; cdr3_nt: TGTGCCTGGGGGGCAGGCAACTATGGCTACACCTTC; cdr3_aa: CAWGAGNYGYTF
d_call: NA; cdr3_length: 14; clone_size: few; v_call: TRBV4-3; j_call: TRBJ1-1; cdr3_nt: TGCGCCAGCAGCTCGACTATGACTGCTCCTGAAGCTTTCTTT; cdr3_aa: CASSSTMTAPEAFF
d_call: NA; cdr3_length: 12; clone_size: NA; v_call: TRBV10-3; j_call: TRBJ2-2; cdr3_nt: TGTGCCATCACCGAGAACACCGGGGAGCTGTTTTTT; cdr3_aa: CAITENTGELFF
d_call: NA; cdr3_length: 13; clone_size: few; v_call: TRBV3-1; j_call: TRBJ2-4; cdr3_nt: TGTGCCAGCAGCCAAGATTGGATGGGCATTCAGTACTTC; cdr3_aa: CASSQDWMGIQYF
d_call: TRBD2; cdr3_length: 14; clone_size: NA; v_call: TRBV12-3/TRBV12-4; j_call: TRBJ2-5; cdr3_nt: TGTGCCAGCAGTCTAGCGGGAGTATTAGAGACCCAGTACTTC; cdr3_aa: CASSLAGVLETQYF
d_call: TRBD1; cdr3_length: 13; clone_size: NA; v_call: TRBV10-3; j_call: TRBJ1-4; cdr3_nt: TGTGCCATCAGCGGACAGGGAAATGAAAAACTGTTTTTT; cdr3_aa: CAISGQGNEKLFF
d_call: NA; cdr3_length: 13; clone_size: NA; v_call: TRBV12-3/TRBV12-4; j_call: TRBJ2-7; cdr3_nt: TGTGCCAGCAGTTTGGGGGCTAGCGGCCACCGCAACTTC; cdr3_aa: CASSLGASGHRNF
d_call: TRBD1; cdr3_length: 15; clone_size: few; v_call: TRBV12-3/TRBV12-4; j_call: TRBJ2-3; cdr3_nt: TGTGCCAGCAGAATAACAGGGGGCGGAACAGATACGCAGTATTTT; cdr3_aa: CASRITGGGTDTQYF
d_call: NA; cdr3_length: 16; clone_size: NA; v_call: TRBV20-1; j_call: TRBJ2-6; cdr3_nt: TGCAGTGCTAGAGGAAGCGGGCTCGGTGGGGCCAACGTCCTGACTTTC; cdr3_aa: CSARGSGLGGANVLTF
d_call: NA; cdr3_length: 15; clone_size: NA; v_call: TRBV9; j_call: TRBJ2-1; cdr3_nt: TGTGCCAGCAGCGTAGGAGCGGTGCCCTACAATGAGCAGTTCTTC; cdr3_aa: CASSVGAVPYNEQFF
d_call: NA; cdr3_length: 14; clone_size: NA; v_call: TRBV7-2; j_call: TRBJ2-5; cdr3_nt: TGTGCCAGCAGCTTAGAGCGCCCAGCGGAGACCCAGTACTTC; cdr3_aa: CASSLERPAETQYF
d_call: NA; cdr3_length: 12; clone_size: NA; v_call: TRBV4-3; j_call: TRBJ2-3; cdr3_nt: TGCGCCAGCAGCCCCGACCTAAATACGCAGTATTTT; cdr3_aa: CASSPDLNTQYF
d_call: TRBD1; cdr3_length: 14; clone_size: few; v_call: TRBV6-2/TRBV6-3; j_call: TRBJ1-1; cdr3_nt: TGTGCCAGCAACCCTGGGACAGGGATGACTGAAGCTTTCTTT; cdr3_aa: CASNPGTGMTEAFF
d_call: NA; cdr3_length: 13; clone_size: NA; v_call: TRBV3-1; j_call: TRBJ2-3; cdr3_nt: TGTGCCAGCAGCCAAAGAGGGACAAATACGCAGTATTTT; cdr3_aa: CASSQRGTNTQYF
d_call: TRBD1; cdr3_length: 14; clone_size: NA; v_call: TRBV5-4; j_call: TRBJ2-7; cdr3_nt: TGTGCCAGCAGTTCGAGGACAGGGGAATACGAGCAGTACTTC; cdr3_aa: CASSSRTGEYEQYF
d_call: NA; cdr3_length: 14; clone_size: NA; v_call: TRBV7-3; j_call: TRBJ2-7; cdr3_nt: TGTGCCAGCAGCTTAGGCTGGGGAGAGGGCGAGCAGTACTTC; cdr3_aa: CASSLGWGEGEQYF
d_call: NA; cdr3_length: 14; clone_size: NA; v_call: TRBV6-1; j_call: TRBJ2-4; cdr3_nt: TGTGCCAGCAGTGAAGACCCAGCCAAAAACATTCAGTACTTC; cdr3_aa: CASSEDPAKNIQYF
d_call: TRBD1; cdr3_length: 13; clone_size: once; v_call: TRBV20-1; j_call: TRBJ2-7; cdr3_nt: TGCAGTGCCCACGGACAGGGGGGCTACGAGCAGTACTTC; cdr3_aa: CSAHGQGGYEQYF
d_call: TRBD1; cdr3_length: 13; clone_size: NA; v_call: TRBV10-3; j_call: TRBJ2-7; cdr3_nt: TGTGCCATCAGGACAGGGAACTCCTACGAGCAGTACTTC; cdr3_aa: CAIRTGNSYEQYF
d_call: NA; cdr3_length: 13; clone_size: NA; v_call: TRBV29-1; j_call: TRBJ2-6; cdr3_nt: TGCAGCGTCAAATCAACTGGGGCCAACGTCCTGACTTTC; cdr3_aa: CSVKSTGANVLTF
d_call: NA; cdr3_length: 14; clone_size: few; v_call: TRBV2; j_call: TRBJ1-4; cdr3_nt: TGTGCCAGCAGTCCACACGCAACTAATGAAAAACTGTTTTTT; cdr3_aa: CASSPHATNEKLFF
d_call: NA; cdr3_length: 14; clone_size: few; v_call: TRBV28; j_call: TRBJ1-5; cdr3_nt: TGTGCCAGCAGTCTCGACGGCACTTTGGGGCCCCAGCATTTT; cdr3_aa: CASSLDGTLGPQHF
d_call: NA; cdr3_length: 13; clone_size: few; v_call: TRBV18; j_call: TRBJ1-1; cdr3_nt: TGTGCCAGCTCCCACGGCGGAAACACTGAAGCTTTCTTT; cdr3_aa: CASSHGGNTEAFF
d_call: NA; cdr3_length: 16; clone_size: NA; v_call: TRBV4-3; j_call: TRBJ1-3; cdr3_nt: TGCGCCAGCAGCCAAGATATAAGGGCCGCTGGAAACACCATATATTTT; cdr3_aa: CASSQDIRAAGNTIYF
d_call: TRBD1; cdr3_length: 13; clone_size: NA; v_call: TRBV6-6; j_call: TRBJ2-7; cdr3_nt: TGTGCCAGCGGGTGGGACAGGGGATACGAGCAGTACTTC; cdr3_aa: CASGWDRGYEQYF
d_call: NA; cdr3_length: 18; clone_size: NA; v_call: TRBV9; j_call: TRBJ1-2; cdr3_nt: TGTGCCAGCAGCGTACGGGCAGAACAGACCCTTTTGATAGAGGGCTACACCTTC; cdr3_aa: CASSVRAEQTLLIEGYTF
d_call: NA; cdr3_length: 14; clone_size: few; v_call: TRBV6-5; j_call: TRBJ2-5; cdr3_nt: TGTGCCAGCAGTTACTCCGAGCGGCAAGAGACCCAGTACTTC; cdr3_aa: CASSYSERQETQYF
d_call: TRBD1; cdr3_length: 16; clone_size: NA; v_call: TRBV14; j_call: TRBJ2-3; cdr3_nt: TGTGCCAGCAGCCGGACAGGGTCGTTCGTCACAGATACGCAGTATTTT; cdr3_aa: CASSRTGSFVTDTQYF
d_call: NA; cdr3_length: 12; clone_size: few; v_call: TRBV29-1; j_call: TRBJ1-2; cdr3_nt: TGCAGCGTTGGGGACTGGGGCTATGGCTACACCTTC; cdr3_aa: CSVGDWGYGYTF
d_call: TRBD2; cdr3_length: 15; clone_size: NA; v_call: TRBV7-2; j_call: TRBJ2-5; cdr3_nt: TGTGCCAGCAGCTTAGTGCTAGCGGGAGAAGAGACCCAGTACTTC; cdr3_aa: CASSLVLAGEETQYF
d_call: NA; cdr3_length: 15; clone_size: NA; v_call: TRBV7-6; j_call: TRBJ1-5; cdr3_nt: TGTGCCAGCAGCTTAGGAGAGGGGGGGGATCAGCCCCAGCATTTT; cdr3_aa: CASSLGEGGDQPQHF
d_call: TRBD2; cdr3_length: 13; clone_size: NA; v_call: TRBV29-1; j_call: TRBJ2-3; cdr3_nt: TGCAGCGTTAGCGGGAGAAACACAGATACGCAGTATTTT; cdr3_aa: CSVSGRNTDTQYF
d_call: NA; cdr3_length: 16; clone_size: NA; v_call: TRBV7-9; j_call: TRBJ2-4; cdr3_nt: TGTGCCAGCAGCTTATTTGACAGCGTAGCCAAAAACATTCAGTACTTC; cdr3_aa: CASSLFDSVAKNIQYF
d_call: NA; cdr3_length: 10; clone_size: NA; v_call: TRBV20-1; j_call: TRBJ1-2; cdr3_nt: TGCAGTGCATCAGACTATGGCTACACCTTC; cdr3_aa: CSASDYGYTF
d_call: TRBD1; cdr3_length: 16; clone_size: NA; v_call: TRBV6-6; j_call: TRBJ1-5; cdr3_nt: TGTGCCAGCAGTTTGAGGACAGGTGATAGCAATCAGCCCCAGCATTTT; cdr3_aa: CASSLRTGDSNQPQHF